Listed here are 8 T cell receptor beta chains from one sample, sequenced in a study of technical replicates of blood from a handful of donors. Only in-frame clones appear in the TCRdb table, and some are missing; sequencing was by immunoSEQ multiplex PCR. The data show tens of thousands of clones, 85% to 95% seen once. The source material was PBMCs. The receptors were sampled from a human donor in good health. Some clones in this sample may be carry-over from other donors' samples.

CDR3 loop: CASSYRQFGEKLFF. The CDR3 DNA reads as TGTGCCAGCAGTTACCGACAGTTTGGAGAAAAACTGTTTTTT. This chain uses TRBV6-5 with TRBJ1-4; maybe TRBD1 (5 bases). Germline values: CDR1 MNHEY, CDR2 SVGAGI. V was pared by 2 bases and J by 8 bases, with 12 bases between. The CDR3 contains 14 residues.

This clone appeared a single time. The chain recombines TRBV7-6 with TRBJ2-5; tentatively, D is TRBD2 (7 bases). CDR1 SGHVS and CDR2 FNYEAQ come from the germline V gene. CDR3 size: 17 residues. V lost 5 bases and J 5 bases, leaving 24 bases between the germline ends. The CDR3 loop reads CASSHPLGGAGRETQYF. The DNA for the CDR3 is TGTGCCAGCAGCCACCCTTTGGGGGGGGCGGGTCGGGAGACCCAGTACTTC. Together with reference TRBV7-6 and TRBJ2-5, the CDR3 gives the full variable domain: GAGVSQSPRYKVTKRGQDVALRCDPISGHVSLYWYRQALGQGPEFLTYFNYEAQQDKSGLPNDRFSAERPEGSISTLTIQRTEQRDSAMYRCASSHPLGGAGRETQYFGPGTRLLVL.

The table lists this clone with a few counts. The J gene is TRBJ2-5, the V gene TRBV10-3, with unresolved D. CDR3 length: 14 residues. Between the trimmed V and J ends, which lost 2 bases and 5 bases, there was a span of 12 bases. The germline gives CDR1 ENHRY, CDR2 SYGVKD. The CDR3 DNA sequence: TGTGCCATCAGTGAGCCGCGGCAAAGGGAGACCCAGTACTTC. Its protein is CAISEPRQRETQYF.

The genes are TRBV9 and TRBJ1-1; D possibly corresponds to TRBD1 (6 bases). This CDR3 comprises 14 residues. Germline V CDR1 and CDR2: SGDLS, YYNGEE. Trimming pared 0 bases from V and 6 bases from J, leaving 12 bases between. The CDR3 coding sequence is TGTGCCAGCAGCGTAGCTAGGGGGAGCGCTGAAGCTTTCTTT. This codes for CASSVARGSAEAFF.

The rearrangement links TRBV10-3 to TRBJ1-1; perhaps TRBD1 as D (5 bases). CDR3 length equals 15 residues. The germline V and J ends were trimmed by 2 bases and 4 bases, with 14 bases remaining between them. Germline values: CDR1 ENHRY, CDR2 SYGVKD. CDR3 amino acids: CAISEQQGLGTEAFF. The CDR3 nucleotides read TGTGCCATCAGTGAGCAGCAGGGCTTGGGCACTGAAGCTTTCTTT.

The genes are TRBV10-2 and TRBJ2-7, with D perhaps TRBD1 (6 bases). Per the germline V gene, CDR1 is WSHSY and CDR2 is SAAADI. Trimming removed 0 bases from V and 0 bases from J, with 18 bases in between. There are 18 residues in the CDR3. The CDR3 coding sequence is TGCGCCAGCAGTGAGTCGACCCCAGGGACATACCGCTCCTACGAGCAGTACTTC. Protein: CASSESTPGTYRSYEQYF.

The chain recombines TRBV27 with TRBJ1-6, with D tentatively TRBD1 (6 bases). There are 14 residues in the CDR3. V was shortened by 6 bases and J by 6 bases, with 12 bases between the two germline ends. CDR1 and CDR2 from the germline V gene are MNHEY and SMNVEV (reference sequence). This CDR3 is CASRLTGANSPLHF. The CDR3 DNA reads TGTGCCAGCAGATTGACAGGCGCTAATTCACCCCTCCACTTT.

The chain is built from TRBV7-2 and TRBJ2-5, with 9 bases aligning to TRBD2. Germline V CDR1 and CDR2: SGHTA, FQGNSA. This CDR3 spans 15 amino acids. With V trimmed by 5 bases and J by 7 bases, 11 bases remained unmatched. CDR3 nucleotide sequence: TGTGCCAGCAGCGGGGACGCGGGGGGGCCGGGGACCCAGTACTTC. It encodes CASSGDAGGPGTQYF.